The 9 T cell receptor beta chains below come from one sample, sequenced in a study of T cells in Graves' hyperthyroidism and ophthalmopathy. TCR beta CDR3 regions were amplified from RNA. In the first-round RT-PCR of the TCR CDR3, the HTBI primer set was used. From the multiplex PCR reads, TCRdb called clonotypes with MiXCR, one entry per CDR3 protein. The data show a few hundred thousand distinct CDR3 sequences, with roughly 25% seen just once and around 79% held by the top ten. Specimen: blood. These receptors were obtained from a man aged 45-65 years with Graves' hyperthyroidism.

This clonotype was seen repeatedly, ten times or more. V gene TRBV12-3 or TRBV12-4 combines with J gene TRBJ2-7; D is possibly TRBD1 (6 bases). Trimming cost V 4 bases and J 0 bases, with 7 bases left between them. This CDR3 is 13 amino acids long. The CDR3 spells CASSWTDSYEQYF. The CDR3 DNA is TGTGCCAGCAGTTGGACAGACTCCTACGAGCAGTACTTC.

This clonotype has just a few counts. This rearrangement joins TRBV20-1 to TRBJ2-3, with 9 bases identical to TRBD2. Germline CDR1 is DFQATT and CDR2 is SNEGSKA (reference sequence). This CDR3 region has 13 residues. Unmatched junction bases numbered 5, after V lost 6 bases and J lost 4 bases. For the CDR3, the DNA is TGCAGTGCGAGTAGCGGGAGATCAGATACGCAGTATTTT. Its translation: CSASSGRSDTQYF.

This sequence joins TRBV19 and TRBJ2-7, with a possible D match to TRBD1 (6 bases). Per germline, CDR1 LNHDA and CDR2 SQIVND (reference sequence). The CDR3 extends over 13 amino acids. Trimming shortened V by 5 bases and J by 6 bases, and 14 bases separated the two germline ends. The CDR3 here is CASSPARGAEQYF. The CDR3 nucleotides read TGTGCCAGTAGTCCAGCCAGGGGCGCCGAGCAGTACTTC.

This clonotype has a handful of counts. V gene TRBV29-1 combines with J gene TRBJ2-7; 12 bases agree with TRBD2. With V trimmed by 2 bases and J by 3 bases, 5 bases remained unmatched. Germline V CDR1 and CDR2: SQVTM, ANQGSEA. The CDR3 covers 15 residues. CDR3 region: CSVEFLTSGGYEQYF. The CDR3 DNA is TGCAGCGTTGAATTCTTGACTAGCGGGGGCTACGAGCAGTACTTC.

The chain links TRBV6-9 to TRBJ1-1; tentative D call: TRBD1 (6 bases). Germline CDR1 reads MNHGY; CDR2 reads SVAAGI. Trimming cost V 3 bases and J 4 bases, with 15 bases left between them. CDR3 length equals 15 residues. The CDR3 reads CASSYSKGGTTEAFF. CDR3 DNA sequence: TGTGCCAGCAGTTACTCGAAGGGGGGTACCACTGAAGCTTTCTTT.

This clonotype was picked up many times. The rearrangement joins TRBV20-1 to TRBJ2-3; D unclear. Germline V gives CDR1 DFQATT, CDR2 SNEGSKA (reference sequence). Deletions cut 0 bases from V and 5 bases from J, with 15 bases between. CDR3 size: 15 residues. CDR3 in amino acids: CSARDITKVGDTQYF. The CDR3 coding sequence is TGCAGTGCTAGAGATATAACCAAGGTTGGAGATACGCAGTATTTT.

The chain links TRBV12-3 or TRBV12-4 to TRBJ2-3; D remains ambiguous. V lost 5 bases and J lost 2, with 11 bases in between. The CDR3 loop spans 14 amino acids. This CDR3 is CASSQDSFTDTQYF. DNA for the CDR3: TGTGCCAGCAGTCAAGACTCGTTCACAGATACGCAGTATTTT.

There are a few counts of this clonotype. This chain joins TRBV5-6 and TRBJ2-7; 11 nucleotides match TRBD2. Germline lookup yields CDR1 SGHDT and CDR2 YYEEEE. V dropped 4 bases and J dropped 5; count of bases not matched to a gene: 5. There are 14 residues in the CDR3. CDR3 loop: CASSALAGADEQYF. The CDR3 DNA reads TGTGCCAGCAGCGCACTAGCGGGAGCGGACGAGCAGTACTTC.

V gene TRBV29-1 combines with J gene TRBJ1-1, with 9 bases fitting TRBD1. The trim removed 8 bases at V and 3 bases at J, leaving 13 bases unmatched. Germline V gene lookup returns CDR1 SQVTM and CDR2 ANQGSEA. This CDR3 is built from 15 residues. The CDR3 nucleotides are TGCAGCAACCGGGACAGGGTTGGATCTGACACTGAAGCTTTCTTT. Amino acids: CSNRDRVGSDTEAFF.